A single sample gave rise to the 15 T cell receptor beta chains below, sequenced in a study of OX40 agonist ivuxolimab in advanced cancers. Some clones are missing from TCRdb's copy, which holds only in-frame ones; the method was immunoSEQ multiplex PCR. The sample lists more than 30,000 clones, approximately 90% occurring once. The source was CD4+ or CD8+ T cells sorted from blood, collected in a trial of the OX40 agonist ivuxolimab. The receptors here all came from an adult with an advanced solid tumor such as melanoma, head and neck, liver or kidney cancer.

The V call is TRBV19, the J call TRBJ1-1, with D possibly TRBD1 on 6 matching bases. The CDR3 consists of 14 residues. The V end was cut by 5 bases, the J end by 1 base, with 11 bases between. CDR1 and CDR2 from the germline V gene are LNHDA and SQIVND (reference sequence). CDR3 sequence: CASSRQGQNTEAFF. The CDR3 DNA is TGTGCCAGTAGTCGGCAGGGACAGAACACTGAAGCTTTCTTT.

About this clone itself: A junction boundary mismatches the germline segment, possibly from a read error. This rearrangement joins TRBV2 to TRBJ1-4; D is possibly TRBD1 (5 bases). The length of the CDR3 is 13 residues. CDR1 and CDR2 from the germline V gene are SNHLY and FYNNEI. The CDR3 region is CASSDRAVEKLSF. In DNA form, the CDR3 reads TGTGCCAGCAGTGACAGGGCAGTCGAAAAACTGTCTTTT.

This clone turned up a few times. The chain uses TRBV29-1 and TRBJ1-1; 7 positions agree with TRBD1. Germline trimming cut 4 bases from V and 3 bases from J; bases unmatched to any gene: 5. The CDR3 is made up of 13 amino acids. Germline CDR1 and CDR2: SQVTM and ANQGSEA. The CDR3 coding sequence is TGCAGCGTTGGTAGGGGGCTAGACACTGAAGCTTTCTTT. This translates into CSVGRGLDTEAFF.

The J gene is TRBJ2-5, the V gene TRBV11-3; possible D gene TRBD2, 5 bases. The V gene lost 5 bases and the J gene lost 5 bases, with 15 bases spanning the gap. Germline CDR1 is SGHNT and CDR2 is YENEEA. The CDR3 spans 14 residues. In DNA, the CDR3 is TGTGCCAGCAGCCCTTGGCGGGCCCCGGAGACCCAGTACTTC. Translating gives CASSPWRAPETQYF.

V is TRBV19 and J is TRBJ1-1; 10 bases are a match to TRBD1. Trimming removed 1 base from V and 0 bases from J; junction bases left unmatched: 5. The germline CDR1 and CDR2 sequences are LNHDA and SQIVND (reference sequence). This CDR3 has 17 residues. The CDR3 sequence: CASSIVGTGAMNTEAFF. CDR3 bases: TGTGCCAGTAGTATAGTTGGGACAGGGGCCATGAACACTGAAGCTTTCTTT. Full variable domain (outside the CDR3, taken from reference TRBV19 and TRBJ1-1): DGGITQSPKYLFRKEGQNVTLSCEQNLNHDAMYWYRQDPGQGLRLIYYSQIVNDFQKGDIAEGYSVSREKKESFPLTVTSAQKNPTAFYLCASSIVGTGAMNTEAFFGQGTRLTVV.

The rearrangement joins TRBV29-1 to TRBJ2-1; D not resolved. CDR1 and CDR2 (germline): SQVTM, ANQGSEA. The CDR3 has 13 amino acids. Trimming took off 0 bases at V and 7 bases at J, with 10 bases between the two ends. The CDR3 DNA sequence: TGCAGCGTTGAAGATACGGTCCGGAATGAGCAGTTCTTC. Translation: CSVEDTVRNEQFF.

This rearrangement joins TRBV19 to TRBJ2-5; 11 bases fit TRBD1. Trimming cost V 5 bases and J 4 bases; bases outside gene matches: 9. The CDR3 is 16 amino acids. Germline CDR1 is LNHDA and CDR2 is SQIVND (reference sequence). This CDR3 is CASSFQGQGARETQYF. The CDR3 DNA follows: TGTGCCAGTAGTTTCCAAGGACAGGGGGCACGAGAGACCCAGTACTTC.

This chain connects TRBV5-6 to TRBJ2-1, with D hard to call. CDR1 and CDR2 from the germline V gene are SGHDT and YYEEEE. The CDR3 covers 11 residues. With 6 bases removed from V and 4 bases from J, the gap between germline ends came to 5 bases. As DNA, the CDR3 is TGTGCCAGCAACAGTTACAATGAGCAGTTCTTC. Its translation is CASNSYNEQFF. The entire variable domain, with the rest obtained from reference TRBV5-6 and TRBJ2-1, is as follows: DAGVTQSPTHLIKTRGQQVTLRCSPKSGHDTVSWYQQALGQGPQFIFQYYEEEERQRGNFPDRFSGHQFPNYSSELNVNALLLGDSALYLCASNSYNEQFFGPGTRLTVL.

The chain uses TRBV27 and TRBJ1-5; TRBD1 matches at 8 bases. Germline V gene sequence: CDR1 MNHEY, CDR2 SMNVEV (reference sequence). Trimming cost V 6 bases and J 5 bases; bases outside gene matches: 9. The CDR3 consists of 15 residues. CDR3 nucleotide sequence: TGTGCCAGCAGCCTCGGGACAGGTTTATATCAGCCCCAGCATTTT. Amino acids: CASSLGTGLYQPQHF.

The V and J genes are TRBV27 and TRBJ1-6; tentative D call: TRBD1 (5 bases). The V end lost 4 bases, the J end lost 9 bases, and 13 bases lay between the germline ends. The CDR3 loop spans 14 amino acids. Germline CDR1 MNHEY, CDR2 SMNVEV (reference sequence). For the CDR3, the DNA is TGTGCCAGCAGTTCTCCCGGGACGGGTTCACCCCTCCACTTT. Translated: CASSSPGTGSPLHF.

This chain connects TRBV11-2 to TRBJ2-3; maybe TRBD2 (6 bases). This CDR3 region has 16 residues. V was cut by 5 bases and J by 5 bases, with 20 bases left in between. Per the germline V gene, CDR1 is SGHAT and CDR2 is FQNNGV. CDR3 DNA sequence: TGTGCCAGCAGCCCCCGCTATACGGGAGCTAAAGATACGCAGTATTTT. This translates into CASSPRYTGAKDTQYF.

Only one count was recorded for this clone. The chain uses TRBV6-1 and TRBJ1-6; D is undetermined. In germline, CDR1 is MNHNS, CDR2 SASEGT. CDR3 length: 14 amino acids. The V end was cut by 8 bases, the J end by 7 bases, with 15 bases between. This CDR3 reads CASGQAGWNSPLHF. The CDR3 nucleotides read TGTGCCAGCGGGCAGGCGGGGTGGAATTCACCCCTCCACTTT.

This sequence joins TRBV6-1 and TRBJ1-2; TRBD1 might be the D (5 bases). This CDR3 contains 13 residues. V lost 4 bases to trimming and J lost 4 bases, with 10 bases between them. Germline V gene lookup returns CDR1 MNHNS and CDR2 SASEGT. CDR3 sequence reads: CASSGGVGYGYTF. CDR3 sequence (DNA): TGTGCCAGCAGTGGGGGGGTAGGCTATGGCTACACCTTC.

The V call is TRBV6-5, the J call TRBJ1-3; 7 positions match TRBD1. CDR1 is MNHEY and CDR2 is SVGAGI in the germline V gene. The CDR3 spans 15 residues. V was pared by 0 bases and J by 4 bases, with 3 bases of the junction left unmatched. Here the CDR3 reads CASSYSGTAGNTIYF. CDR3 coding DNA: TGTGCCAGCAGTTACTCAGGGACAGCCGGAAACACCATATATTTT.

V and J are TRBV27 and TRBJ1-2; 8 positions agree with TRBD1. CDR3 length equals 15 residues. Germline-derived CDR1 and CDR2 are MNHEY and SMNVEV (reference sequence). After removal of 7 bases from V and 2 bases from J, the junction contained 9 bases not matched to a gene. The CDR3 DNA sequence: TGTGCCAGCAAGGCAGGGGGCAATATAAACTATGGCTACACCTTC. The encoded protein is CASKAGGNINYGYTF.